This TCR beta chain was captured in a study of lymphopenia after photon versus proton radiotherapy. On this clone itself: The antigen is not known.

With 2 bases removed from V and 4 bases from J, the gap between germline ends came to 18 bases. The CDR3 loop spans 17 amino acids. CDR1 is SGHTA and CDR2 is FQGNSA in the germline V gene. Repertoires were generated with immunoSEQ multiplex PCR, while TCRdb's copy carries only in-frame clones and drops some. This sample has about 29,000 clones, with roughly 87% found just once. Notes on the study in general: Authors raise, but do not show, better survival with proton therapy. After the lymphocyte nadir, photon-treated repertoires showed oligoclonal expansion, especially of CD8+ Temra cells.

The sample was peripheral blood, taken from a patient treated with proton-based radiotherapy. The chain employs TRBV7-2 and TRBJ2-1; TRBD2 might be the D (5 bases). The receptor comes from an older woman with cholangiocarcinoma. Some clones in this sample may be carry-over from other donors' samples. CDR3 in amino acids: CASSLIGRGSWYNEQFF. CDR3 coding DNA: TGTGCCAGCAGCTTAATAGGTCGGGGTTCGTGGTACAATGAGCAGTTCTTC.